One and the same sample provided the 15 T cell receptor beta chains below, sequenced in a study of early T cells in non-severe SARS-CoV-2 infection. Using its own MiXCR run on the 5' RACE reads, TCRdb lists one record per CDR3 protein. The data show about 76,000 distinct CDR3 sequences, 10% to 12% seen once. The sample consisted of whole blood. Receptors were obtained from an adult who was a healthcare worker with PCR-confirmed SARS-CoV-2 infection or an uninfected control (not recorded which).

This clonotype was seen many times. This rearrangement joins TRBV7-9 to TRBJ2-3; 12 nucleotides agree with TRBD2. After removal of 3 bases from V and 3 bases from J, the junction contained 10 bases not matched to a gene. This CDR3 spans 18 amino acids. Germline lookup yields CDR1 SEHNR and CDR2 FQNEAQ (reference sequence). CDR3 in amino acids: CASSFTSGGPMGTDTQYF. CDR3 sequence (DNA): TGTGCCAGCAGCTTCACTAGCGGGGGGCCAATGGGGACAGATACGCAGTATTTT.

This clonotype appeared many times. CDR3 sequence reads: CASSSTVNEQFF. The CDR3 DNA sequence: TGTGCCAGCAGCTCCACGGTAAATGAGCAGTTCTTC. This chain uses TRBV7-6 with TRBJ2-1; D uncertain. The ends were cut back, 4 bases at V and 7 bases at J, with 8 bases in the middle. The CDR3 runs to 12 residues. CDR1 and CDR2 from the germline V gene are SGHVS and FNYEAQ. Using reference TRBV7-6 and TRBJ2-1 for the parts outside the CDR3, the full variable domain is GAGVSQSPRYKVTKRGQDVALRCDPISGHVSLYWYRQALGQGPEFLTYFNYEAQQDKSGLPNDRFSAERPEGSISTLTIQRTEQRDSAMYRCASSSTVNEQFFGPGTRLTVL.

The chain has TRBV2 and TRBJ2-2; 8 bases fit TRBD1. The length of the CDR3 is 15 residues. Germline values: CDR1 SNHLY, CDR2 FYNNEI. V dropped 7 bases and J dropped 4; count of bases not matched to a gene: 8. CDR3 in amino acids: CASIEGQDGTGELFF. The CDR3 nucleotides are TGTGCCAGCATTGAGGGACAGGACGGCACCGGGGAGCTGTTTTTT. Based on the CDR3 plus reference TRBV2 and TRBJ2-2, the full variable domain is EPEVTQTPSHQVTQMGQEVILRCVPISNHLYFYWYRQILGQKVEFLVSFYNNEISEKSEIFDDQFSVERPDGSNFTLKIRSTKLEDSAMYFCASIEGQDGTGELFFGEGSRLTVL.

This clonotype turned up a few times. The chain carries TRBV20-1 and TRBJ1-2; TRBD1 matches 7 bases. Germline-derived CDR1 and CDR2 are DFQATT and SNEGSKA (reference sequence). The CDR3 loop spans 13 amino acids. V was pared by 3 bases and J by 4 bases, with 5 bases of the junction left unmatched. This CDR3 is CSARDSGGYGYTF. DNA of the CDR3: TGCAGTGCTAGGGACTCAGGGGGCTATGGCTACACCTTC.

This clonotype was counted many times. This sequence joins TRBV12-3 or TRBV12-4 and TRBJ2-5; D is perhaps TRBD1 (6 bases). V was trimmed by 5 bases and J by 5 bases, leaving 15 bases between them. The CDR3 consists of 14 residues. The CDR3 spells CASSHPRGEETQYF. DNA of the CDR3: TGTGCCAGCAGTCACCCCAGGGGCGAGGAGACCCAGTACTTC.

This clonotype was counted a few times. The genes are TRBV20-1 and TRBJ2-7; D might be TRBD1 (5 bases). Between the trimmed V and J ends, which lost 6 bases and 0 bases, there was a span of 18 bases. The CDR3 contains 15 residues. Germline CDR1 DFQATT, CDR2 SNEGSKA (reference sequence). CDR3 nucleotides: TGCAGTGCCCGACTCGACAGACCAAACTCCTACGAGCAGTACTTC. Translating gives CSARLDRPNSYEQYF.

The V gene is TRBV10-2, the J gene TRBJ2-7; 7 bases map to TRBD1. Germline V gene data show CDR1 as WSHSY and CDR2 as SAAADI. This CDR3 has 14 residues. J lost 2 bases, V lost 6 bases, and 7 bases had no gene match. The CDR3 DNA follows: TGCGCCAGCAGCGCCTCGACAGGGACCTACGAGCAGTACTTC. Amino acid sequence: CASSASTGTYEQYF.

V usage is TRBV12-3 or TRBV12-4 and J usage is TRBJ2-2; 9 bases are shared with TRBD2. The CDR3 has 15 residues. The ends lost 6 bases at V and 4 bases at J; junction bases unmatched: 6. The CDR3 region is CASRWTSDRTGELFF. In DNA form, the CDR3 reads TGTGCCAGCAGGTGGACTAGCGATCGCACCGGGGAGCTGTTTTTT.

This clonotype was observed a few times. The V gene is TRBV20-1, the J gene TRBJ2-3; 8 positions match TRBD2. The germline gives CDR1 DFQATT, CDR2 SNEGSKA (reference sequence). The CDR3 runs to 15 residues. V shed 5 bases, J shed 1 base, and the junction held 8 bases outside the gene matches. In nucleotides, the CDR3 is TGCAGTGCTGGGGAGCGGGGGCTGGGCACAGATACGCAGTATTTT. This translates into CSAGERGLGTDTQYF.

The chain is built from TRBV5-1 and TRBJ2-7; perhaps D is TRBD1 or TRBD2 (5 bases each). The CDR3 has 15 amino acids. V shed 2 bases and J shed 7 bases, with 19 bases lying between them. Germline V lookup: CDR1 SGHRS, CDR2 YFSETQ. The CDR3 DNA follows: TGCGCCAGCAGCTTAGCGGCCAGGGCGTTTGAAGAGCAGTACTTC. Amino acids: CASSLAARAFEEQYF.

J is TRBJ1-2 and V is TRBV29-1; the D is unclear. CDR1 SQVTM and CDR2 ANQGSEA come from the germline V gene. The ends were cut back, 3 bases at V and 4 bases at J, with 9 bases in the middle. There are 12 residues in the CDR3. The CDR3 sequence: CSVDTVFYGYTF. DNA for the CDR3: TGCAGCGTTGATACAGTCTTCTATGGCTACACCTTC.

This clonotype was detected only a few times. The chain combines TRBV6-4 with TRBJ2-1; perhaps TRBD2 as D (5 bases). Germline loops: CDR1 MRHNA, CDR2 SNTAGT. Deletions cut 5 bases from V and 9 bases from J, with 17 bases between. The CDR3 has 14 residues. CDR3 DNA sequence: TGTGCCAGCAGTTCCAACGACTCTGCGGGTGAGCAGTTCTTC. As protein: CASSSNDSAGEQFF.

This clonotype has a count of ten or more. The CDR3 bases are TGCGCCAGCAGCCAAGATTCCGGCGGAGGGGTACTATCTGGGGCCAACGTCCTGACTTTC. Translating gives CASSQDSGGGVLSGANVLTF. The rearrangement joins TRBV4-1 to TRBJ2-6, with D tentatively TRBD2 (6 bases). V was pared by 0 bases and J by 1 base, with 19 bases between. CDR3 length equals 20 residues. Germline CDR1 reads MGHRA; CDR2 reads YSYEKL.

This clonotype was detected many times. The chain recombines TRBV7-6 with TRBJ2-5; the match to TRBD1 covers 10 bases. Germline V gene data show CDR1 as SGHVS and CDR2 as FNYEAQ. Germline trimming cut 4 bases from V and 0 bases from J; bases unmatched to any gene: 5. The CDR3 spans 16 residues. The CDR3: CASSWTGGEYQETQYF. In DNA form, the CDR3 reads TGTGCCAGCAGCTGGACAGGGGGGGAATACCAAGAGACCCAGTACTTC.

About this clonotype: A much larger clone is a single base away; this may be a read error. The J gene is TRBJ2-5, the V gene TRBV7-6; D not certain. This CDR3 has 11 residues. CDR1 SGHVS and CDR2 FNYEAQ come from the germline V gene. With 5 bases removed from V and 1 base from J, the gap between germline ends came to 2 bases. This CDR3 reads CASSLQETQYF. The CDR3 DNA reads as TGTGCCAGCAGCCTCCAAGAGACCCAGTACTTC.